Shown below are 27 T cell receptor beta chains from a single sample sequenced in a study of beta chain features in type 1 diabetes. Reverse transcription of all isolated RNA meant that expressed TCRB transcripts were sequenced. The data were produced by immunoSEQ multiplex PCR, yet TCRdb's version contains in-frame clones alone and is incomplete. Of under 950,000 clones listed, roughly 17% are singletons. The sample comprised naive CD4+ T cells from blood. The receptors originated from a woman aged 18 to 35 in good health.

This clone has a handful of counts. CDR3 coding DNA: TGTGCCAGCAGCCAAGCTTCGGCGGGAGCCTACGAGCAGTACTTC. Translating it yields CASSQASAGAYEQYF. The chain carries TRBV4-2 and TRBJ2-7; TRBD2 agrees at 7 bases. Germline V lookup: CDR1 LGHNA, CDR2 YNFKEQ. Losses at the gene ends were 1 base for V and 2 bases for J; bases not matched to a gene: 5. CDR3 length equals 15 residues.

The sample holds a few counts of this clone. The chain joins TRBV4-2 to TRBJ2-7, with 11 positions matching TRBD2. Germline V lookup: CDR1 LGHNA, CDR2 YNFKEQ. J gave up 2 bases and V 4 bases, and 4 bases lay outside the gene matches. The CDR3 is made up of 15 amino acids. The CDR3: CASSPRLAGTYEQYF. CDR3 coding DNA: TGTGCCAGCAGCCCTCGACTAGCGGGGACCTACGAGCAGTACTTC.

This clone was detected a few times. The rearrangement joins TRBV7-2 to TRBJ2-7; no clear D. Germline V lookup: CDR1 SGHTA, CDR2 FQGNSA. This CDR3 has 13 amino acids. Trimming shortened V by 3 bases and J by 7 bases, and 13 bases separated the two germline ends. The CDR3 coding sequence is TGTGCCAGCAGCTTCCAGGTAGGCGAAGAGCAGTACTTC. It specifies CASSFQVGEEQYF.

This clone has just a few counts. This chain connects TRBV28 to TRBJ2-6; D is unclear. Looked up from germline, CDR1 is MDHEN and CDR2 is SYDVKM. V dropped 5 bases and J dropped 1 base, with 3 bases sitting between them. The CDR3 has 13 amino acids. The CDR3 loop is CASSQSGANVLTF. DNA for the CDR3: TGTGCCAGCAGTCAGTCTGGGGCCAACGTCCTGACTTTC.

This clone was counted only a few times. The CDR3 region has the DNA TGCGCCAGCAGCAACCAGGGACATCTAGACGGGACCCAGTACTTC. It codes for CASSNQGHLDGTQYF. The chain has TRBV5-1 and TRBJ2-5; D is possibly TRBD1 (6 bases). The V and J ends lost 4 bases and 7 bases respectively, with 20 bases between them. This CDR3 contains 15 residues. CDR1 SGHRS and CDR2 YFSETQ come from the germline V gene.

CDR3 sequence: CASSLETSSYEQYF. CDR3 DNA sequence: TGCGCCAGCAGCTTGGAAACTAGCTCCTACGAGCAGTACTTC. The V gene is TRBV5-1, the J gene TRBJ2-7; weak D call: TRBD2 (5 bases). Per germline, CDR1 SGHRS and CDR2 YFSETQ. Trimming shortened V by 0 bases and J by 0 bases, and 7 bases separated the two germline ends. The CDR3 is 14 residues long.

The rearrangement uses TRBV19 and TRBJ2-2; 12 bases match TRBD2. V lost 6 bases and J lost 4; bases outside the gene matches: 3. The CDR3 extends over 15 amino acids. Germline V CDR1 and CDR2: LNHDA, SQIVND (reference sequence). The CDR3 region has the DNA TGTGCCAGTAGGCTAGCGGGAGGGCCCACCGGGGAGCTGTTTTTT. It is translated as CASRLAGGPTGELFF.

The V gene is TRBV9, the J gene TRBJ2-3; D is possibly TRBD2 (6 bases). Trimming shortened V by 3 bases and J by 6 bases, and 20 bases separated the two germline ends. Germline CDR1 reads SGDLS; CDR2 reads YYNGEE. The CDR3 sequence is 16 residues long. CDR3: CASSGEPGGRMDTQYF. Here the CDR3 DNA reads TGTGCCAGCAGCGGCGAACCAGGAGGGCGCATGGATACGCAGTATTTT.

This clone was recorded a few times. V and J are TRBV7-2 and TRBJ2-7, with TRBD1 matching over 10 bases. This CDR3 is 14 amino acids long. CDR1 is SGHTA and CDR2 is FQGNSA in the germline V gene. Trimming cost V 5 bases and J 2 bases; bases outside gene matches: 3. CDR3 sequence (DNA): TGTGCCAGCAGCGACAGGGGGCTGACCTACGAGCAGTACTTC. Translating gives CASSDRGLTYEQYF.

The chain links TRBV29-1 to TRBJ2-1; perhaps TRBD1 as D (5 bases). V was trimmed by 7 bases and J by 0 bases, leaving 7 bases between them. Germline values: CDR1 SQVTM, CDR2 ANQGSEA. CDR3 size: 12 residues. CDR3 bases: TGCAGCGGGACACCCTCCTACAATGAGCAGTTCTTC. Residues: CSGTPSYNEQFF.

This clone was observed many times. The chain couples TRBV14 to TRBJ2-4; weak D call: TRBD1 (6 bases). Between the trimmed V and J ends, which lost 4 bases and 15 bases, there was a span of 19 bases. This CDR3 is built from 13 residues. Germline loops: CDR1 SGHDN, CDR2 FVKESK. The CDR3 DNA is TGTGCCAGCAGCCTCTCCCAGGGGATTGATATGTACTTC. It is translated as CASSLSQGIDMYF.

The V call is TRBV25-1, the J call TRBJ2-1; tentative D call: TRBD2 (5 bases). V dropped 2 bases and J dropped 9 bases, with 11 bases sitting between them. The germline V gene encodes CDR1 MGHDK and CDR2 SYGVNS. CDR3 length: 13 amino acids. CDR3 bases: TGTGCCAGCAGTGAACGGGAATTGCGTGAGCAGTTCTTC. Protein product: CASSERELREQFF. Filled out from reference TRBV25-1 and TRBJ2-1, the complete variable domain reads EADIYQTPRYLVIGTGKKITLECSQTMGHDKMYWYQQDPGMELHLIHYSYGVNSTEKGDLSSESTVSRIRTEHFPLTLESARPSHTSQYLCASSERELREQFFGPGTRLTVL.

This chain's CDR3 is CASNLDSYEQYF. CDR3 bases: TGTGCCAGCAACCTCGACAGCTACGAGCAGTACTTC. The chain employs TRBV2 and TRBJ2-7, with D perhaps matching TRBD1 (5 bases). Germline V gene sequence: CDR1 SNHLY, CDR2 FYNNEI. There are 12 residues in the CDR3. Trimming cost V 7 bases and J 3 bases, with 10 bases left between them.

This sequence joins TRBV5-5 and TRBJ2-5; D unclear. Looked up from germline, CDR1 is SGHKS and CDR2 is YYEKEE (reference sequence). This CDR3 region has 13 residues. V shed 2 bases and J shed 0 bases, with 5 bases lying between them. The CDR3 bases are TGTGCCAGCAGCTTTCGGCACCAAGAGACCCAGTACTTC. It yields the protein CASSFRHQETQYF.

J is TRBJ2-4 and V is TRBV4-2; no clear D. Germline assignment: CDR1 LGHNA and CDR2 YNFKEQ. V lost 2 bases to trimming and J lost 5 bases, with 19 bases between them. The CDR3 totals 17 residues. The CDR3 coding sequence is TGTGCCAGCAGCCAAAACGAACCTGCAAGGGTTCAAAACATTCAGTACTTC. It yields the protein CASSQNEPARVQNIQYF.

This chain connects TRBV6-5 to TRBJ1-1; no reliable D call. This CDR3 contains 14 residues. Deletions cut 0 bases from V and 1 base from J, with 6 bases between. The germline V gene encodes CDR1 MNHEY and CDR2 SVGAGI. The CDR3: CASSYSTENTEAFF. CDR3 DNA sequence: TGTGCCAGCAGTTACTCGACCGAGAACACTGAAGCTTTCTTT.

The gene calls are TRBV5-6 and TRBJ1-2; maybe TRBD1 (5 bases). With 3 bases removed from V and 6 bases from J, the gap between germline ends came to 15 bases. The germline V gene encodes CDR1 SGHDT and CDR2 YYEEEE. The CDR3 has 14 residues. The CDR3 sequence: CASSWAGHDDGYTF. The CDR3 DNA is TGTGCCAGCAGCTGGGCAGGGCATGATGATGGCTACACCTTC.

In this sample, this clone turned up a few times. The chain joins TRBV5-1 to TRBJ2-3, with 9 bases identical to TRBD2. Germline lookup yields CDR1 SGHRS and CDR2 YFSETQ. V shed 0 bases, J shed 9 bases, and the junction held 11 bases outside the gene matches. The CDR3 runs 16 residues. The CDR3 spells CASSLGSGRAKTTQYF. CDR3 sequence (DNA): TGCGCCAGCAGCTTGGGTAGCGGGAGAGCTAAAACGACGCAGTATTTT.

The J gene is TRBJ2-1, the V gene TRBV2; TRBD2 matches 11 bases. This CDR3 contains 14 residues. Germline V lookup: CDR1 SNHLY, CDR2 FYNNEI. The V and J ends lost 4 bases and 8 bases, in that order; junction bases with no gene match: 4. CDR3 DNA sequence: TGTGCCAGCAGTGGACTAGCGGGATCCCATGAGCAGTTCTTC. This translates into CASSGLAGSHEQFF.

The CDR3 loop reads CASSVAGGPGGELFF. CDR3 nucleotides: TGTGCCAGCTCAGTAGCGGGAGGGCCCGGCGGGGAGCTGTTTTTT. The V gene is TRBV18, the J gene TRBJ2-2; 11 bases match TRBD2. Germline CDR1 reads KGHSH; CDR2 reads LQKENI. V shed 5 bases and J 7 bases; nucleotides not matched to a gene: 6. There are 15 residues in the CDR3.

This clone was detected many times. The gene calls are TRBV7-9 and TRBJ2-1; unclear D gene. The V end lost 2 bases, the J end lost 5 bases, and 13 bases lay between the germline ends. This CDR3 spans 15 amino acids. Per the germline V gene, CDR1 is SEHNR and CDR2 is FQNEAQ (reference sequence). The DNA for the CDR3 is TGTGCCAGCAGCTTATTGGGTCCCGGCGACAATGAGCAGTTCTTC. Translating it yields CASSLLGPGDNEQFF.

The chain combines TRBV5-6 with TRBJ2-5, with D maybe TRBD1 (5 bases). The CDR3 is made up of 16 amino acids. V gave up 3 bases and J gave up 2 bases, with 17 bases separating them. Germline CDR1 SGHDT, CDR2 YYEEEE. CDR3 loop: CASSSVRGAAQETQYF. The CDR3, as DNA: TGTGCCAGCAGCTCAGTCCGTGGGGCAGCGCAAGAGACCCAGTACTTC. The entire variable domain, with the rest obtained from reference TRBV5-6 and TRBJ2-5, is as follows: DAGVTQSPTHLIKTRGQQVTLRCSPKSGHDTVSWYQQALGQGPQFIFQYYEEEERQRGNFPDRFSGHQFPNYSSELNVNALLLGDSALYLCASSSVRGAAQETQYFGPGTRLLVL.

This clone was counted between two and nine times. The CDR3 DNA is TGTGCCACCAGCATGGGGGGTTCCCAGCGAGAGACCCAGTACTTC. This encodes CATSMGGSQRETQYF. This chain uses TRBV15 with TRBJ2-5, with a weak D call TRBD2 (6 bases). The CDR3 totals 15 residues. The V end lost 4 bases, the J end lost 4 bases, and 16 bases lay between the germline ends. CDR1 and CDR2 (germline): LNHNV, YYDKDF (reference sequence).

This clone was detected a few times. The chain recombines TRBV5-1 with TRBJ1-3; possible D gene TRBD1, 5 bases. Deletions cut 0 bases from V and 2 bases from J, with 12 bases between. This CDR3 has 16 residues. Germline V gene lookup returns CDR1 SGHRS and CDR2 YFSETQ. CDR3 sequence: CASSLDPGPTGNTIYF. As DNA, the CDR3 is TGCGCCAGCAGCTTGGATCCGGGGCCCACTGGAAACACCATATATTTT.

There are a few counts of this clone. This sequence joins TRBV28 and TRBJ1-1; 10 nucleotides align to TRBD1. Germline lookup yields CDR1 MDHEN and CDR2 SYDVKM. CDR3 length: 11 amino acids. After removal of 8 bases from V and 9 bases from J, the junction contained 3 bases not matched to a gene. DNA for the CDR3: TGTGCCAGCGGGGGACAGGGGCAAGCTTTCTTT. The encoded protein is CASGGQGQAFF.

Only a few counts were recorded for this clone. This chain uses TRBV4-1 with TRBJ2-1, with a weak D call TRBD2 (5 bases). The CDR3 is 16 amino acids. V was shortened by 0 bases and J by 6 bases, with 15 bases between the two germline ends. Germline CDR1 MGHRA, CDR2 YSYEKL. The CDR3 DNA reads TGCGCCAGCAGCCAAGATGGGAATCTCGCGGGCAATGAGCAGTTCTTC. Translating it yields CASSQDGNLAGNEQFF.

This clone was recorded a few times. V gene TRBV9 combines with J gene TRBJ1-2; D gene ambiguous. V was cut by 0 bases and J by 4 bases, with 16 bases left in between. Germline CDR1 reads SGDLS; CDR2 reads YYNGEE. CDR3 length equals 16 residues. This chain's CDR3 is CASSVAAWGGSYGYTF. The CDR3 bases are TGTGCCAGCAGCGTAGCCGCCTGGGGAGGCTCCTATGGCTACACCTTC.